These 29 T cell receptor beta chains were sequenced from one sample in a study of blood T cell repertoires in COVID-19. Here immunoSEQ multiplex PCR was the method, and the copy in TCRdb shows in-frame clones only, minus some. The sample lists 85,000 to 130,000 clones, 75% to 85% occurring once. The specimen was peripheral blood. The receptors shown here come from a man of 80 years or more with COVID-19, enrolled during active disease.

The chain has TRBV5-8 and TRBJ1-1; 8 bases are shared with TRBD1. The CDR3 is 13 residues long. Germline V gene lookup returns CDR1 SGHTS and CDR2 YDEGEE. V trimming: 5 bases; J trimming: 5 bases; junction bases outside the gene matches: 5. This CDR3 is CASRYRQGTEAFF. CDR3 nucleotide sequence: TGTGCCAGCAGATATAGACAGGGGACTGAAGCTTTCTTT.

V gene TRBV5-4 combines with J gene TRBJ2-5; D perhaps matches TRBD2 (5 bases). Trimming took 3 bases from V and 5 from J, leaving 14 bases between them. The germline CDR1 and CDR2 sequences are SGHNT and YYREEE (reference sequence). The CDR3 covers 14 residues. This CDR3 reads CASSSKVGEETQYF. The CDR3 coding sequence is TGTGCCAGCAGCTCTAAGGTGGGAGAGGAGACCCAGTACTTC.

V usage is TRBV5-8 and J usage is TRBJ1-5; TRBD1 matches at 12 bases. Germline CDR1 reads SGHTS; CDR2 reads YDEGEE. The trim removed 3 bases at V and 0 bases at J, leaving 10 bases unmatched. The CDR3 runs to 19 residues. Written as DNA, the CDR3 is TGTGCCAGCAGCTGGGGGGACAGGGGGCAGGTATATAGCAATCAGCCCCAGCATTTT. Translated, it gives CASSWGDRGQVYSNQPQHF.

V gene TRBV6-2 or TRBV6-3 combines with J gene TRBJ1-2; 9 nucleotides match TRBD1. V shed 5 bases and J 4 bases; nucleotides not matched to a gene: 11. The CDR3 extends over 16 amino acids. The germline V gene has CDR1 MNHEY and CDR2 SVGEGT. In nucleotides, the CDR3 is TGTGCCAGCAGTGCCGCGCCGGGACAGGGATTCTATGGCTACACCTTC. It codes for CASSAAPGQGFYGYTF.

The chain recombines TRBV9 with TRBJ2-1, with 14 bases aligning to TRBD2. Losses at the gene ends were 6 bases for V and 5 bases for J; bases not matched to a gene: 7. Germline V gene lookup returns CDR1 SGDLS and CDR2 YYNGEE. The CDR3 consists of 16 residues. DNA of the CDR3: TGTGCCAGCACCCGGGGACTAGCGGGAGTTGACAATGAGCAGTTCTTC. It is translated as CASTRGLAGVDNEQFF.

The chain employs TRBV2 and TRBJ1-2; 7 bases fit TRBD1. CDR1 is SNHLY, CDR2 FYNNEI, per germline. The CDR3 sequence is 15 residues long. Trimming cost V 5 bases and J 8 bases; bases outside gene matches: 14. The CDR3 sequence is CASSIAEGAMRGYTF. The CDR3 nucleotides read TGTGCCAGCAGTATCGCTGAGGGGGCTATGAGGGGCTACACCTTC. Full variable domain (outside the CDR3, taken from reference TRBV2 and TRBJ1-2): EPEVTQTPSHQVTQMGQEVILRCVPISNHLYFYWYRQILGQKVEFLVSFYNNEISEKSEIFDDQFSVERPDGSNFTLKIRSTKLEDSAMYFCASSIAEGAMRGYTFGSGTRLTVV.

V gene TRBV28 combines with J gene TRBJ1-5; D is perhaps TRBD1 (5 bases). This CDR3 region has 16 residues. Germline V lookup: CDR1 MDHEN, CDR2 SYDVKM. With 6 bases removed from V and 5 bases from J, the gap between germline ends came to 20 bases. The chain's CDR3 is CASRPQSRGIDQPQHF. The CDR3 DNA reads TGTGCCAGCAGACCTCAATCGCGGGGGATCGATCAGCCCCAGCATTTT.

The V gene is TRBV5-1, the J gene TRBJ2-1; 8 bases map to TRBD2. In germline, CDR1 is SGHRS, CDR2 YFSETQ. CDR3 length: 15 residues. V gave up 1 base and J gave up 9 bases; unmatched junction bases: 9. DNA for the CDR3: TGCGCCAGCAGCTTGTCCTCGGGAGGGCCGGTTGAGCAGTTCTTC. Translated: CASSLSSGGPVEQFF.

The chain employs TRBV27 and TRBJ2-1; D perhaps matches TRBD2 (7 bases). Germline V lookup: CDR1 MNHEY, CDR2 SMNVEV (reference sequence). The V and J ends lost 7 bases and 1 base respectively, with 17 bases between them. The CDR3 extends over 16 amino acids. Here the CDR3 DNA reads TGTGCCAGCAAGTGGGGGGCGGGAGCTTCCTACAATGAGCAGTTCTTC. Translated: CASKWGAGASYNEQFF.

This clone has only a few counts. The chain employs TRBV12-5 and TRBJ1-5; tentative D call: TRBD1 (5 bases). Germline loops: CDR1 LGHNT, CDR2 FRNRAP. Trimming cost V 7 bases and J 4 bases, with 11 bases left between them. The CDR3 extends over 13 amino acids. The CDR3 DNA follows: TGTGCTAGTGCCCCCTCAGGGAATCAGCCCCAGCATTTT. Its translation is CASAPSGNQPQHF.

Comment on this clone: The same CDR3 arises from other DNA sequences in this sample as well. J is TRBJ1-5 and V is TRBV5-1, with D maybe TRBD1 (6 bases). The CDR3 consists of 14 residues. Deletions cut 0 bases from V and 5 bases from J, with 9 bases between. Looked up from germline, CDR1 is SGHRS and CDR2 is YFSETQ. The CDR3 loop is CASSLVPGDQPQHF. DNA for the CDR3: TGCGCCAGCAGCTTGGTCCCAGGGGATCAGCCCCAGCATTTT. The complete variable domain, with remaining parts taken from reference TRBV5-1 and TRBJ1-5, reads KAGVTQTPRYLIKTRGQQVTLSCSPISGHRSVSWYQQTPGQGLQFLFEYFSETQRNKGNFPGRFSGRQFSNSRSEMNVSTLELGDSALYLCASSLVPGDQPQHFGDGTRLSIL.

The chain employs TRBV5-1 and TRBJ1-2; the match to TRBD1 covers 9 bases. Trimming took 0 bases from V and 8 from J; bases not matched to a gene: 2. The germline V gene has CDR1 SGHRS and CDR2 YFSETQ. This CDR3 has 13 residues. This CDR3 is CASSLDRGQGYTF. Here the CDR3 DNA reads TGCGCCAGCAGCTTGGACAGGGGGCAGGGCTACACCTTC. Together with reference TRBV5-1 and TRBJ1-2, the CDR3 gives the full variable domain: KAGVTQTPRYLIKTRGQQVTLSCSPISGHRSVSWYQQTPGQGLQFLFEYFSETQRNKGNFPGRFSGRQFSNSRSEMNVSTLELGDSALYLCASSLDRGQGYTFGSGTRLTVV.

The chain employs TRBV4-2 and TRBJ2-7; maybe TRBD1 (5 bases). The CDR3 consists of 14 residues. The V gene lost 2 bases and the J gene lost 6 bases, with 14 bases spanning the gap. CDR1 and CDR2 (germline): LGHNA, YNFKEQ. CDR3: CASSQQGRSLEQYF. The DNA of the CDR3 is TGTGCCAGCAGCCAACAGGGCAGGTCCCTCGAGCAGTACTTC.

This clone was counted a single time. The chain carries TRBV5-6 and TRBJ1-5; D not certain. Trimming cost V 4 bases and J 4 bases, with 6 bases left between them. Germline CDR1 reads SGHDT; CDR2 reads YYEEEE. The CDR3 runs 12 residues. Here the CDR3 DNA reads TGTGCCAGCAGCCGGAGGAATCAGCCCCAGCATTTT. Amino acids: CASSRRNQPQHF.

This CDR3 is CAISAWEGRETQYF. Here the CDR3 DNA reads TGTGCCATCAGTGCGTGGGAGGGCCGGGAGACCCAGTACTTC. The J gene is TRBJ2-5, the V gene TRBV10-3; 7 positions match TRBD2. Germline trimming cut 4 bases from V and 5 bases from J; bases unmatched to any gene: 7. The CDR3 contains 14 residues. Germline lookup yields CDR1 ENHRY and CDR2 SYGVKD.

This clone has only a few counts. The CDR3 sequence is CASSQAGNVGDTQYF. CDR3 nucleotides: TGCGCCAGCAGCCAAGCAGGAAACGTCGGAGATACGCAGTATTTT. The rearrangement links TRBV4-1 to TRBJ2-3; no clear D. The CDR3 spans 15 residues. The germline V gene encodes CDR1 MGHRA and CDR2 YSYEKL. V was trimmed by 1 base and J by 5 bases, leaving 13 bases between them.

CDR3 DNA sequence: TGTGCCAGCAGCCGACGCGAAGCGGGAGCGGCCCAAGAGACCCAGTACTTC. Translating gives CASSRREAGAAQETQYF. This chain joins TRBV13 and TRBJ2-5; 8 bases match TRBD2. The CDR3 runs 17 residues. Germline V CDR1 and CDR2: PRHDT, FYEKMQ (reference sequence). Germline trimming cut 5 bases from V and 1 base from J; bases unmatched to any gene: 12. Supplemented by reference TRBV13 and TRBJ2-5, the full variable domain reads AAGVIQSPRHLIKEKRETATLKCYPIPRHDTVYWYQQGPGQDPQFLISFYEKMQSDKGSIPDRFSAQQFSDYHSELNMSSLELGDSALYFCASSRREAGAAQETQYFGPGTRLLVL.

V and J are TRBV7-2 and TRBJ2-1; TRBD1 matches at 11 bases. There are 15 residues in the CDR3. Trimming cost V 5 bases and J 7 bases; bases outside gene matches: 7. Germline loops: CDR1 SGHTA, CDR2 FQGNSA. The CDR3 bases are TGTGCCAGCAGCGTGGACAGGGGGCTCTATAATGAGCAGTTCTTC. Translated, it gives CASSVDRGLYNEQFF.

V is TRBV10-1 and J is TRBJ1-1; 9 positions match TRBD1. Per the germline V gene, CDR1 is WNHNN and CDR2 is SYGVQD (reference sequence). The junction had 5 bases not matched to a gene; V was cut back by 6 bases and J by 3 bases. CDR3 length: 14 residues. CDR3 protein: CASSGQGRDTEAFF. DNA for the CDR3: TGCGCCAGCAGCGGACAGGGGAGGGACACTGAAGCTTTCTTT.

The rearrangement joins TRBV7-2 to TRBJ2-7; 8 bases map to TRBD1. The trim removed 3 bases at V and 2 bases at J, leaving 6 bases unmatched. Germline CDR1 SGHTA, CDR2 FQGNSA. The CDR3 is 15 residues long. This chain's CDR3 is CASSFGTGVTYEQYF. The CDR3 DNA reads TGTGCCAGCAGCTTCGGGACAGGCGTTACCTACGAGCAGTACTTC.

The J gene is TRBJ2-5, the V gene TRBV30; 12 nucleotides match TRBD2. With V trimmed by 0 bases and J by 2 bases, 19 bases remained unmatched. This CDR3 is built from 21 residues. CDR1 is GTSNPN, CDR2 SVGIG, per germline (reference sequence). CDR3 in amino acids: CAWSVVRFLAGGRGGQETQYF. As DNA, the CDR3 is TGTGCCTGGAGTGTCGTACGCTTCCTAGCGGGAGGGCGTGGGGGACAAGAGACCCAGTACTTC.

V is TRBV5-1 and J is TRBJ1-6, with 10 bases that match TRBD1. CDR3 size: 15 residues. Germline-derived CDR1 and CDR2 are SGHRS and YFSETQ. Trimming cost V 5 bases and J 9 bases; bases outside gene matches: 8. CDR3 bases: TGCGCCAGCAGATTACCGGGACAGGGGACTTCACCCCTCCACTTT. This gives the protein CASRLPGQGTSPLHF.

The chain combines TRBV5-1 with TRBJ1-1, with TRBD1 identical over 9 bases. V lost 3 bases and J lost 4; bases outside the gene matches: 1. The CDR3 has 13 residues. The germline V gene has CDR1 SGHRS and CDR2 YFSETQ. CDR3 DNA: TGCGCCAGCAGCTGGGACAGGGTCACTGAAGCTTTCTTT. Translation gives CASSWDRVTEAFF.

The chain uses TRBV7-9 and TRBJ2-6; D is uncertain. The CDR3 is made up of 15 amino acids. Germline V gives CDR1 SEHNR, CDR2 FQNEAQ (reference sequence). V was shortened by 3 bases and J by 0 bases, with 6 bases between the two germline ends. The CDR3 sequence: CASSFFLSGANVLTF. CDR3 in DNA: TGTGCCAGCAGCTTTTTTCTCTCTGGGGCCAACGTCCTGACTTTC. The variable domain in full, with the rest retrieved from reference TRBV7-9 and TRBJ2-6, is DTGVSQNPRHKITKRGQNVTFRCDPISEHNRLYWYRQTLGQGPEFLTYFQNEAQLEKSRLLSDRFSAERPKGSFSTLEIQRTEQGDSAMYLCASSFFLSGANVLTFGAGSRLTVL.

In its sample, this clone was seen a few times. The V call is TRBV6-7, the J call TRBJ2-5; 10 bases line up with TRBD2. TRBV6-7 falls under the ORF class, with uncertain function. The J segment lost 1 base and the V segment lost 5 bases, leaving 7 bases of the junction unmatched. CDR3 length equals 16 residues. CDR3 residues: CASSTRTSGPQETQYF. The CDR3 coding sequence is TGTGCCAGCAGTACTCGGACTAGCGGACCCCAAGAGACCCAGTACTTC.

The gene calls are TRBV29-1 and TRBJ1-1; maybe TRBD1 (6 bases). V shed 7 bases and J shed 1 base, with 10 bases lying between them. The germline V gene encodes CDR1 SQVTM and CDR2 ANQGSEA. CDR3 length: 12 residues. The CDR3 DNA sequence: TGCAGCGGCGGGGGCGAGAACACTGAAGCTTTCTTT. Its protein is CSGGGENTEAFF.

V is TRBV4-2 and J is TRBJ2-1, with unresolved D. CDR3 length: 14 residues. Trimming cost V 4 bases and J 4 bases, with 11 bases left between them. CDR1 is LGHNA and CDR2 is YNFKEQ in the germline V gene. This CDR3 is CASSPQREYNEQFF. As DNA, the CDR3 is TGTGCCAGCAGCCCTCAACGAGAATACAATGAGCAGTTCTTC.

The V call is TRBV7-2, the J call TRBJ2-5, with D possibly being TRBD1 (5 bases). The CDR3 is 13 amino acids. Germline V gives CDR1 SGHTA, CDR2 FQGNSA. Trimming removed 5 bases at V and 7 bases at J, with 14 bases between. The CDR3 spells CASSLLGEGTQYF. In DNA, the CDR3 is TGTGCCAGCAGCCTTCTAGGGGAAGGGACCCAGTACTTC.

V is TRBV5-4 and J is TRBJ1-6; TRBD1 aligns across 7 bases. V gave up 4 bases and J gave up 5 bases; unmatched junction bases: 9. CDR1 is SGHNT, CDR2 YYREEE, per germline (reference sequence). The CDR3 covers 16 residues. Written as DNA, the CDR3 is TGTGCCAGCAGCCTTGGACCCGGGACAGATAATTCACCCCTCCACTTT. This gives the protein CASSLGPGTDNSPLHF.